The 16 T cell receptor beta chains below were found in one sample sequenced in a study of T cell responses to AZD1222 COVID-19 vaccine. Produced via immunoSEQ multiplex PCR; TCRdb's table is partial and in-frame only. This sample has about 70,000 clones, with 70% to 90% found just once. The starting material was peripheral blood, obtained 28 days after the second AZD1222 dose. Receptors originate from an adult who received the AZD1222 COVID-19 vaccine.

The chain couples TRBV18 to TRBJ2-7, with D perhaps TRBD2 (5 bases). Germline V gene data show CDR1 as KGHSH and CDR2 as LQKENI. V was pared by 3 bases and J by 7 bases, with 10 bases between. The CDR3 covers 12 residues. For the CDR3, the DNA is TGTGCCAGCTCACCGGAGCGGCGGGAGCAGTACTTC. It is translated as CASSPERREQYF.

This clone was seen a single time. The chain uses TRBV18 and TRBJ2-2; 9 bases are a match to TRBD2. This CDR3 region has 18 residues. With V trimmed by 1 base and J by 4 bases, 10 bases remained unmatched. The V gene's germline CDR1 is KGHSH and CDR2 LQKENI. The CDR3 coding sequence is TGTGCCAGCTCACCACGTATCTTAGCGGGAGATTCCACCGGGGAGCTGTTTTTT. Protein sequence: CASSPRILAGDSTGELFF.

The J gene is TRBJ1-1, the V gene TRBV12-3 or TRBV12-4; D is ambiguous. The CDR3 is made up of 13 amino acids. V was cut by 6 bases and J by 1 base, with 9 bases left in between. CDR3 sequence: CASSPFGNTEAFF. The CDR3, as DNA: TGTGCCAGCAGCCCCTTTGGGAACACTGAAGCTTTCTTT.

CDR3: CASSLPNRGIQQPQHF. Written as DNA, the CDR3 is TGTGCCAGCAGCTTACCGAACAGGGGAATACAGCAGCCCCAGCATTTT. The chain has TRBV7-8 and TRBJ1-5, with TRBD1 matching over 7 bases. With 2 bases clipped from V and 7 bases from J, the junction kept 11 bases outside the gene matches. Per the germline V gene, CDR1 is SGHVS and CDR2 is FQNEAQ. The CDR3 consists of 16 residues.

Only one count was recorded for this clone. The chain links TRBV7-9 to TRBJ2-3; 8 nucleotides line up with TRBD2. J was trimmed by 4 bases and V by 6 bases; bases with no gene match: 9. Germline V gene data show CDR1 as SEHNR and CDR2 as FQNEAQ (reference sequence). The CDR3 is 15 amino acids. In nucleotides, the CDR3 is TGTGCCAGCAGAAAGGGGCTAGCGGGTCCAGATACGCAGTATTTT. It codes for CASRKGLAGPDTQYF.

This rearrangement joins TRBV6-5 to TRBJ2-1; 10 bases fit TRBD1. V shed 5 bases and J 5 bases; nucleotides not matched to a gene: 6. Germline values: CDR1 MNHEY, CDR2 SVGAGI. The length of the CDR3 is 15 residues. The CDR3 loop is CASSRPGTGDNEQFF. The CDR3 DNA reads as TGTGCCAGCAGTAGACCCGGGACAGGGGACAATGAGCAGTTCTTC.

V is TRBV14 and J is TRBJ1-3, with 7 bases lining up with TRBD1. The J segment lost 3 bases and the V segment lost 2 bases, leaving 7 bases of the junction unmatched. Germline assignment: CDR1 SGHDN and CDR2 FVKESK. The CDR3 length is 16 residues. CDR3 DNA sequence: TGTGCCAGCAGCCAAAACAGGGGCTATCGTGGAAACACCATATATTTT. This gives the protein CASSQNRGYRGNTIYF. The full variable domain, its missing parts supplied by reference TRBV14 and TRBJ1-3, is EAGVTQFPSHSVIEKGQTVTLRCDPISGHDNLYWYRRVMGKEIKFLLHFVKESKQDESGMPNNRFLAERTGGTYSTLKVQPAELEDSGVYFCASSQNRGYRGNTIYFGEGSWLTVV.

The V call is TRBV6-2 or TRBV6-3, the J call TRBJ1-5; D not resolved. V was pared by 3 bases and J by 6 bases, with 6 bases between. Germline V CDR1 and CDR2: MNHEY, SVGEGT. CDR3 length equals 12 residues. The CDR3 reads CASSYLRQPQHF. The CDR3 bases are TGTGCCAGCAGTTATTTGCGTCAGCCCCAGCATTTT.

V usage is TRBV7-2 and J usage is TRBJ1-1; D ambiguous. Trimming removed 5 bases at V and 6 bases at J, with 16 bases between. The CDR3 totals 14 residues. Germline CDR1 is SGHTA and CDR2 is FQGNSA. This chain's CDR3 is CASSLYNEGAEAFF. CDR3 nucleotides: TGTGCCAGCAGCCTTTACAATGAGGGAGCTGAAGCTTTCTTT.

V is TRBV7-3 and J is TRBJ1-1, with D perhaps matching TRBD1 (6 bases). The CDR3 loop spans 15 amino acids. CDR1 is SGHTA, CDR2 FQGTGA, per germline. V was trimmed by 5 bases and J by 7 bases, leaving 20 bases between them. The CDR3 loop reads CASSPRQAVGGEAFF. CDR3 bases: TGTGCCAGCAGCCCTCGACAGGCGGTGGGAGGTGAAGCTTTCTTT.

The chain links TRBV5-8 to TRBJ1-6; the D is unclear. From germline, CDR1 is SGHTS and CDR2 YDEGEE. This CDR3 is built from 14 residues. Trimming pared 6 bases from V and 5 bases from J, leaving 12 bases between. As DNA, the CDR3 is TGTGCCAGCACCGTGGGTCTGAATAATTCACCCCTCCACTTT. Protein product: CASTVGLNNSPLHF.

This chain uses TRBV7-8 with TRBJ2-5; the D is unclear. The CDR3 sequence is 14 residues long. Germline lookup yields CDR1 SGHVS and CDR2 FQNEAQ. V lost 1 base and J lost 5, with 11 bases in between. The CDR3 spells CASSLGTIWETQYF. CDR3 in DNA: TGTGCCAGCAGCTTAGGGACGATATGGGAGACCCAGTACTTC. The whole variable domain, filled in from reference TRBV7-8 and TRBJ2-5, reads GAGVSQSPRYKVAKRGQDVALRCDPISGHVSLFWYQQALGQGPEFLTYFQNEAQLDKSGLPSDRFFAERPEGSVSTLKIQRTQQEDSAVYLCASSLGTIWETQYFGPGTRLLVL.

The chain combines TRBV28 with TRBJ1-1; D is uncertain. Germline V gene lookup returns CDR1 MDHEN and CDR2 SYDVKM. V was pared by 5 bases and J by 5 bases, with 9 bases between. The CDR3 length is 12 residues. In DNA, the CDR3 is TGTGCCAGCAGTCCCGGGATTACTGAAGCTTTCTTT. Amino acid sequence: CASSPGITEAFF.

The CDR3 is CASSQGSGRFSYEQYF. Here the CDR3 DNA reads TGTGCCAGCAGCCAAGGGAGCGGGAGGTTCTCCTACGAGCAGTACTTC. The chain uses TRBV14 and TRBJ2-7, with TRBD2 matching 9 bases. Trimming at V came to 1 base and at J to 0 bases, leaving 4 bases not matched to a gene. Germline CDR1 and CDR2: SGHDN and FVKESK. This CDR3 spans 16 amino acids.

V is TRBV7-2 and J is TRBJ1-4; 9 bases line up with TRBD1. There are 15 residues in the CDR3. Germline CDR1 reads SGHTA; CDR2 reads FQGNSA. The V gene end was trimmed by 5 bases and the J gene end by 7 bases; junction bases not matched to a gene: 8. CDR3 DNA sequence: TGTGCCAGCAGCCCCCGACAGGGGGTTTCTGAAAAACTGTTTTTT. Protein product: CASSPRQGVSEKLFF.

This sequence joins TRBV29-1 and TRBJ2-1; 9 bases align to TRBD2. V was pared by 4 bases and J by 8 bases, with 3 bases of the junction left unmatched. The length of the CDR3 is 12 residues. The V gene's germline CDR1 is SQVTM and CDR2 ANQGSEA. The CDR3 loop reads CSVGSGSHEQFF. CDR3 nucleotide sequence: TGCAGCGTTGGTAGCGGGAGCCATGAGCAGTTCTTC.